The 24 T cell receptor beta chains below all came from one sample that was sequenced in a study of CD8 T cells in ankylosing spondylitis. TCRdb recomputed calls from the 5' RACE reads with MiXCR, one row per CDR3 protein. This table has about 170,000 distinct CDR3 sequences, around 16% appearing once. The sample consisted of blood, either unsorted or a sorted T cell fraction (not recorded which). These receptors were taken from a male donor with ankylosing spondylitis or in good health (not recorded which).

A few counts support this clonotype. The chain joins TRBV2 to TRBJ2-3, with D possibly matching TRBD2 (6 bases). V lost 2 bases to trimming and J lost 2 bases, with 14 bases between them. Germline V gene sequence: CDR1 SNHLY, CDR2 FYNNEI. The CDR3 length is 16 residues. The CDR3 bases are TGTGCCAGCAGTGAACCGGGTAGCGGAGACACAGATACGCAGTATTTT. This sequence encodes CASSEPGSGDTDTQYF. Variable domain in full (rest from reference TRBV2 and TRBJ2-3): EPEVTQTPSHQVTQMGQEVILRCVPISNHLYFYWYRQILGQKVEFLVSFYNNEISEKSEIFDDQFSVERPDGSNFTLKIRSTKLEDSAMYFCASSEPGSGDTDTQYFGPGTRLTVL.

This clonotype was detected ten times or more. The chain has TRBV9 and TRBJ1-5; D is perhaps TRBD1 (5 bases). CDR1 and CDR2 from the germline V gene are SGDLS and YYNGEE. This CDR3 is built from 13 residues. Trimming stripped 3 bases from V and 7 bases from J, with 11 bases between. CDR3 sequence (DNA): TGTGCCAGCAGCGAAGGGGTCGGACAGCCCCAGCATTTT. Translation: CASSEGVGQPQHF.

This clonotype came up a few times. This sequence joins TRBV6-2 or TRBV6-3 and TRBJ1-5; no reliable D call. This CDR3 has 10 residues. The germline gives CDR1 MNHEY, CDR2 SVGEGT. V lost 10 bases and J lost 4, with 5 bases in between. The CDR3 sequence: CATGNQPQHF. DNA for the CDR3: TGTGCCACCGGAAATCAGCCCCAGCATTTT.

This chain uses TRBV20-1 with TRBJ2-2; 9 bases agree with TRBD2. V trimming: 0 bases; J trimming: 8 bases; junction bases outside the gene matches: 13. Germline CDR1 reads DFQATT; CDR2 reads SNEGSKA (reference sequence). The CDR3 sequence is 17 residues long. CDR3: CSARDLSGGFSRGELFF. DNA of the CDR3: TGCAGTGCTAGAGATCTCAGCGGGGGGTTCTCGAGGGGGGAGCTGTTTTTT.

This clonotype showed up many times. This chain links TRBV29-1 with TRBJ1-1, with a tentative D call TRBD1 (5 bases). V was cut by 6 bases and J by 13 bases, with 21 bases left in between. Germline CDR1 is SQVTM and CDR2 is ANQGSEA. The CDR3 sequence is 12 residues long. The CDR3 DNA follows: TGCAGCGTACGAACCGATGGCGAGAGGGGTTTCTTT. Protein product: CSVRTDGERGFF.

J is TRBJ2-1 and V is TRBV6-1, with D perhaps given as TRBD1 or TRBD2 (10 bases each). The CDR3 is 18 residues long. Germline values: CDR1 MNHNS, CDR2 SASEGT. V lost 6 bases, J lost 3 bases, and 24 bases lay in between. The CDR3 nucleotides read TGTGCCAGCAGACCGGGACAGGGGACTAGCGTAAGCTACAATGAGCAGTTCTTC. Residues: CASRPGQGTSVSYNEQFF.

The sample holds many counts of this clonotype. The J gene is TRBJ2-2, the V gene TRBV11-1, with a possible D match to TRBD2 (5 bases). Per germline, CDR1 SGHAT and CDR2 FQDESV (reference sequence). The CDR3 spans 11 residues. V was pared by 3 bases and J by 11 bases, with 7 bases between. CDR3: CASSLRAELFF. In DNA form, the CDR3 reads TGTGCCAGCAGCTTGCGGGCAGAGCTGTTTTTT. Filled out from reference TRBV11-1 and TRBJ2-2, the complete variable domain reads EAEVAQSPRYKITEKSQAVAFWCDPISGHATLYWYRQILGQGPELLVQFQDESVVDDSQLPKDRFSAERLKGVDSTLKIQPAELGDSAMYLCASSLRAELFFGEGSRLTVL.

This clonotype came up many times. The rearrangement uses TRBV5-1 and TRBJ2-6; 12 bases are shared with TRBD1. The CDR3 runs 17 residues. Trimming took 3 bases from V and 4 from J; bases not matched to a gene: 5. Germline loops: CDR1 SGHRS, CDR2 YFSETQ. The CDR3 reads CASSWGQGAPGANVLTF. The DNA of the CDR3 is TGCGCCAGCAGCTGGGGACAGGGGGCGCCCGGGGCCAACGTCCTGACTTTC.

This sequence joins TRBV4-1 and TRBJ1-4; a possible D gene is TRBD1 (5 bases). The CDR3 extends over 15 amino acids. Trimming left V 0 bases short and J 5 bases short, with 10 bases between. Germline lookup yields CDR1 MGHRA and CDR2 YSYEKL. The CDR3 spells CASSQDGRANEKLFF. The CDR3, as DNA: TGCGCCAGCAGCCAAGATGGCAGGGCAAATGAAAAACTGTTTTTT.

This clonotype was seen only a few times. CDR3: CASSLAPRTGGNQPQHF. The CDR3 DNA reads TGCGCCAGCAGCTTGGCCCCCAGGACAGGAGGTAATCAGCCCCAGCATTTT. The rearrangement uses TRBV5-1 and TRBJ1-5; 7 positions agree with TRBD1. The CDR3 has 17 residues. CDR1 and CDR2 from the germline V gene are SGHRS and YFSETQ. Trimming took 0 bases from V and 4 from J; bases not matched to a gene: 10. Full variable domain (rest looked up from reference TRBV5-1 and TRBJ1-5): KAGVTQTPRYLIKTRGQQVTLSCSPISGHRSVSWYQQTPGQGLQFLFEYFSETQRNKGNFPGRFSGRQFSNSRSEMNVSTLELGDSALYLCASSLAPRTGGNQPQHFGDGTRLSIL.

This clonotype was seen at least ten times. The chain joins TRBV7-8 to TRBJ2-1; 11 nucleotides align to TRBD2. This CDR3 contains 18 residues. With 0 bases clipped from V and 3 bases from J, the junction kept 7 bases outside the gene matches. Germline assignment: CDR1 SGHVS and CDR2 FQNEAQ. CDR3 sequence (DNA): TGTGCCAGCAGCTTAGCCGGGACTAGCGGACCTTTCTACAATGAGCAGTTCTTC. Protein sequence: CASSLAGTSGPFYNEQFF.

This clonotype was counted ten times or more. The genes are TRBV2 and TRBJ2-7; 8 bases align to TRBD1. The CDR3 is 15 amino acids. Germline V gene lookup returns CDR1 SNHLY and CDR2 FYNNEI. The V segment lost 3 bases and the J segment 0 bases; nucleotides outside the gene matches: 4. The CDR3 sequence is CASSDWDRPSYEQYF. DNA for the CDR3: TGTGCCAGCAGTGATTGGGACAGGCCCTCCTACGAGCAGTACTTC.

This clonotype was seen repeatedly, ten times or more. This chain connects TRBV28 to TRBJ1-2; unclear D gene. Trimming stripped 3 bases from V and 6 bases from J, with 11 bases between. The CDR3 spans 13 residues. The germline gives CDR1 MDHEN, CDR2 SYDVKM. CDR3 sequence: CASSLVVFHGYTF. In nucleotides, the CDR3 is TGTGCCAGCAGTTTGGTAGTTTTTCATGGCTACACCTTC.

The chain joins TRBV20-1 to TRBJ2-3; the match to TRBD1 covers 8 bases. CDR1 and CDR2 (germline): DFQATT, SNEGSKA (reference sequence). The CDR3 has 15 amino acids. Unmatched junction bases numbered 8, after V lost 0 bases and J lost 6 bases. CDR3 DNA sequence: TGCAGTGCTAGAGAGTGGTCAGGGGGCAGGGATACGCAGTATTTT. This codes for CSAREWSGGRDTQYF.

This clonotype was picked up a small number of times. The chain joins TRBV7-1 to TRBJ1-2; no reliable D call. TRBV7-1 is flagged as an ORF with uncertain function. V lost 6 bases, J lost 7 bases, and 21 bases lay in between. This CDR3 comprises 15 residues. The CDR3 coding sequence is TGTGCCAGCAGAGAAACCCTGGCGGGGATCGGTGGCTACACCTTC. Translated: CASRETLAGIGGYTF.

The chain recombines TRBV29-1 with TRBJ2-7, with a tentative D call TRBD2 (5 bases). The CDR3 is 12 residues long. CDR1 and CDR2 from the germline V gene are SQVTM and ANQGSEA. Trimming pared 1 base from V and 5 bases from J, leaving 9 bases between. CDR3 nucleotide sequence: TGCAGCGTTGAAGGGCCCGGGAACGAGCAGTACTTC. As protein: CSVEGPGNEQYF.

There are a few counts of this clonotype. The chain recombines TRBV19 with TRBJ1-5; 7 nucleotides align to TRBD1. The CDR3 has 14 residues. The V and J ends lost 3 bases and 7 bases, in that order; junction bases with no gene match: 6. CDR1 is LNHDA and CDR2 is SQIVND in the germline V gene (reference sequence). Written as DNA, the CDR3 is TGTGCCAGTAGTATTCGACAGGGTGGACAGCCCCAGCATTTT. Its protein is CASSIRQGGQPQHF.

This clonotype was observed many times. The V gene is TRBV11-1, the J gene TRBJ1-5, with 9 bases that match TRBD1. CDR1 and CDR2 from the germline V gene are SGHAT and FQDESV (reference sequence). Unmatched junction bases numbered 8, after V lost 0 bases and J lost 2 bases. CDR3 length: 18 residues. The CDR3 DNA follows: TGTGCCAGCAGCTTAGCCGGGACAGGGTTCATGGGCAATCAGCCCCAGCATTTT. Protein sequence: CASSLAGTGFMGNQPQHF.

The chain links TRBV7-2 to TRBJ2-5; no clear D gene. The CDR3 is made up of 16 amino acids. Trimming stripped 1 base from V and 5 bases from J, with 17 bases between. Germline loops: CDR1 SGHTA, CDR2 FQGNSA. The CDR3 DNA reads as TGTGCCAGCAGCTTAGGTTTTATGGGCAGTTTGGAGACCCAGTACTTC. Its translation: CASSLGFMGSLETQYF. Using reference TRBV7-2 and TRBJ2-5 for the parts outside the CDR3, the full variable domain is GAGVSQSPSNKVTEKGKDVELRCDPISGHTALYWYRQSLGQGLEFLIYFQGNSAPDKSGLPSDRFSAERTGGSVSTLTIQRTQQEDSAVYLCASSLGFMGSLETQYFGPGTRLLVL.

This clonotype has a count of ten or more. The V and J genes are TRBV24-1 and TRBJ2-2; 8 bases line up with TRBD1. V lost 9 bases to trimming and J lost 5 bases; unmatched junction nucleotides: 13. The CDR3 runs to 16 residues. Germline lookup yields CDR1 KGHDR and CDR2 SFDVKD. The CDR3 here is CATSETGARWTGELFF. The CDR3 DNA is TGTGCCACCTCAGAGACAGGGGCGAGATGGACCGGGGAGCTGTTTTTT.

This clonotype was seen many times. The gene calls are TRBV12-3 or TRBV12-4 and TRBJ2-2, with a weak D call TRBD2 (5 bases). Trimming stripped 4 bases from V and 7 bases from J, with 13 bases between. This CDR3 contains 14 residues. The CDR3 coding sequence is TGTGCCAGCAGTTACACTAGTAAGGTCGGGGAGCTGTTTTTT. Its translation is CASSYTSKVGELFF.

This clonotype showed up many times. V gene TRBV5-5 combines with J gene TRBJ1-5; no clear D. V was cut by 1 base and J by 5 bases, with 7 bases left in between. CDR3 length: 13 amino acids. Germline V gene data show CDR1 as SGHKS and CDR2 as YYEKEE (reference sequence). CDR3 DNA: TGTGCCAGCAGCTTGTTTTCAGATCAGCCCCAGCATTTT. Translating gives CASSLFSDQPQHF.

This clonotype was seen repeatedly, ten times or more. The V gene is TRBV10-3, the J gene TRBJ2-7; D not resolved. CDR3 length: 14 residues. Germline V gives CDR1 ENHRY, CDR2 SYGVKD. The V end lost 4 bases, the J end lost 1 base, and 11 bases lay between the germline ends. The CDR3 DNA sequence: TGTGCCATCAGTGCCCGACTGCTATCCTACGAGCAGTACTTC. Its protein product is CAISARLLSYEQYF.

This clonotype was detected a few times. The J gene is TRBJ2-1, the V gene TRBV5-1; the D is unclear. CDR3 length equals 14 residues. V was cut by 0 bases and J by 4 bases, with 8 bases left in between. CDR1 SGHRS and CDR2 YFSETQ come from the germline V gene. CDR3 bases: TGCGCCAGCAGCTTGGTGGTCGGATACAATGAGCAGTTCTTC. It encodes CASSLVVGYNEQFF.